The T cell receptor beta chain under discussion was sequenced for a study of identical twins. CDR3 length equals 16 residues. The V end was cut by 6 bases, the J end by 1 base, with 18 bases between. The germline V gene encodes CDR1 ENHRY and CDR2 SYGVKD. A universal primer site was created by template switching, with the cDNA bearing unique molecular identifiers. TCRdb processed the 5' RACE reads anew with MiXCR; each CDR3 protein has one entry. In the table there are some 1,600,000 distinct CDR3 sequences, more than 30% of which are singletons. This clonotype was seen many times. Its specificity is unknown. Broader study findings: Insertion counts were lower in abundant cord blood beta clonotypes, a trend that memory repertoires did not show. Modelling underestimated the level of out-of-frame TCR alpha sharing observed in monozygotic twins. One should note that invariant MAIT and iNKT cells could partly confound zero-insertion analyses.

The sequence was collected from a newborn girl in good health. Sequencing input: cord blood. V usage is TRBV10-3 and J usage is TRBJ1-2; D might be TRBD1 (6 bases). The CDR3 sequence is CAISVSGTSLNYGYTF. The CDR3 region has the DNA TGTGCCATCAGCGTTAGTGGGACAAGCCTTAACTATGGCTACACCTTC.